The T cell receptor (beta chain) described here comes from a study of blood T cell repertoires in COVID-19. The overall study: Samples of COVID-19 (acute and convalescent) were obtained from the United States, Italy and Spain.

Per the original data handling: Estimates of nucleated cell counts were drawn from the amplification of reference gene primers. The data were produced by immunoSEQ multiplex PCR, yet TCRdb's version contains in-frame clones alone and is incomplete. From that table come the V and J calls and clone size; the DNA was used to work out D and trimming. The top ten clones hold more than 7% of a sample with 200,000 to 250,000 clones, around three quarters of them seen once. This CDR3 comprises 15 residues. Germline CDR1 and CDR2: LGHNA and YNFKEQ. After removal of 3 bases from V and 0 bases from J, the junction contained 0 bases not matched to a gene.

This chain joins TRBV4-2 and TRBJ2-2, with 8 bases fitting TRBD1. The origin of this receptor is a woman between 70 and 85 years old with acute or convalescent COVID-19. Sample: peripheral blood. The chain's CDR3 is CASSQGQANTGELFF. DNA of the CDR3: TGTGCCAGCAGCCAGGGACAGGCGAACACCGGGGAGCTGTTTTTT.